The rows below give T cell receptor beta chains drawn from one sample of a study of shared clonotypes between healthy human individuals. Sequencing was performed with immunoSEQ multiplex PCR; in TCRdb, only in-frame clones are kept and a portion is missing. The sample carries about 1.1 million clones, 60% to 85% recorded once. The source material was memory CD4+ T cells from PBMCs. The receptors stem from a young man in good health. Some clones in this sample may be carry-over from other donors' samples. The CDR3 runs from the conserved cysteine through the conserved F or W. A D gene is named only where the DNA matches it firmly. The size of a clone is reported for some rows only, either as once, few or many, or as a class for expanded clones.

CDR3 DNA: TGTGCCAGCAGTTGGCGGCGCTCCTTCTCGAACACCGGGGAGCTGTTTTTT
CDR3 protein: CASSWRRSFSNTGELFF
J gene: TRBJ2-2
clone size: NA
V gene: TRBV27
D gene: NA

CDR3 DNA: TGTGCCAGCAGCCCAGCCCCCAGGGGGGCTAATGAAAAACTGTTTTTT
CDR3 protein: CASSPAPRGANEKLFF
J gene: TRBJ1-4
clone size: NA
V gene: TRBV11-2
D gene: TRBD1

CDR3 DNA: TGTGCCAGCAGCGTAGGCCCAAGCAACTATGGCTACACCTTC
CDR3 protein: CASSVGPSNYGYTF
J gene: TRBJ1-2
clone size: NA
V gene: TRBV9
D gene: NA

CDR3 DNA: TGTGCCACCTCCCGGGACAACGGCTTCGCCGGGGAGCTGTTTTTT
CDR3 protein: CATSRDNGFAGELFF
J gene: TRBJ2-2
clone size: few
V gene: TRBV27
D gene: NA

CDR3 DNA: TGTGCCATCAGTGGACCCCGGGACAACGGACTGTCCTCTGGAAACACCATATATTTT
CDR3 protein: CAISGPRDNGLSSGNTIYF
J gene: TRBJ1-3
clone size: NA
V gene: TRBV10-3
D gene: NA

CDR3 DNA: TGTGCCAGCAGCTCTCCCCCGGGAGGGGACACCGGGGAGCTGTTTTTT
CDR3 protein: CASSSPPGGDTGELFF
J gene: TRBJ2-2
clone size: few
V gene: TRBV7-3
D gene: TRBD2

CDR3 DNA: TGTGCCAGCACCCCGTGGTCGAACACTGAAGCTTTCTTT
CDR3 protein: CASTPWSNTEAFF
J gene: TRBJ1-1
clone size: many
V gene: TRBV28
D gene: NA

CDR3 DNA: TGTGCCAGCAGCGATAGTCACGAGCAGTACTTC
CDR3 protein: CASSDSHEQYF
J gene: TRBJ2-7
clone size: NA
V gene: TRBV7-9
D gene: NA

CDR3 DNA: TGTGCCAGCAAGAGGGCCCTTCCCCCCCCCGCCGGGGAGCTGTTTTTT
CDR3 protein: CASKRALPPPAGELFF
J gene: TRBJ2-2
clone size: once
V gene: TRBV2
D gene: NA

CDR3 DNA: TGTGCCAGCAGCTTACAGGGAATAGACACTGAAGCTTTCTTT
CDR3 protein: CASSLQGIDTEAFF
J gene: TRBJ1-1
clone size: NA
V gene: TRBV5-4
D gene: NA

CDR3 DNA: TGTGCCAGCAGCCCTCCGGCCCGAAACGAGCAGTACTTC
CDR3 protein: CASSPPARNEQYF
J gene: TRBJ2-7
clone size: NA
V gene: TRBV7-8
D gene: NA

CDR3 DNA: TGTGCCAGCAGTTTAATAGGGTCGGAGGAGACCCAGTACTTC
CDR3 protein: CASSLIGSEETQYF
J gene: TRBJ2-5
clone size: NA
V gene: TRBV28
D gene: NA

CDR3 DNA: TGTGCCAGCAGGGGTAGGGACAGCTCTGGAAACACCATATATTTT
CDR3 protein: CASRGRDSSGNTIYF
J gene: TRBJ1-3
clone size: NA
V gene: TRBV28
D gene: TRBD1

CDR3 DNA: TGTGCCAGCTCACCAGCCTCTCCCCCGAGTGGGGCCGGGGAGCTGTTTTTT
CDR3 protein: CASSPASPPSGAGELFF
J gene: TRBJ2-2
clone size: NA
V gene: TRBV18
D gene: NA

CDR3 DNA: TGTGCCAGCACCCCGCCGGGGGTAGCGGAGGATTACGAGCAGTACTTC
CDR3 protein: CASTPPGVAEDYEQYF
J gene: TRBJ2-7
clone size: NA
V gene: TRBV6-4
D gene: NA

CDR3 DNA: TGCAGCGTTGAAGTCAGGAGCACAGATACGCAGTATTTT
CDR3 protein: CSVEVRSTDTQYF
J gene: TRBJ2-3
clone size: NA
V gene: TRBV29-1
D gene: NA

CDR3 DNA: TGTGCCAGCAGCCTCACCGTGAATACGCAGTATTTT
CDR3 protein: CASSLTVNTQYF
J gene: TRBJ2-3
clone size: NA
V gene: TRBV7-9
D gene: NA

CDR3 DNA: TGTGCCATCATGAGTCTAGCCAATGAGCAGTTCTTC
CDR3 protein: CAIMSLANEQFF
J gene: TRBJ2-1
clone size: NA
V gene: TRBV10-3
D gene: NA

CDR3 DNA: TGTGCCAGCAGTCTCAGGGGGAATCGGAACTACGAGCAGTACTTC
CDR3 protein: CASSLRGNRNYEQYF
J gene: TRBJ2-7
clone size: NA
V gene: TRBV27
D gene: TRBD1

CDR3 DNA: TGTGCCAGCAACCTGGGTGGAACAAATCGTTGGGCCAAAAACATTCAGTACTTC
CDR3 protein: CASNLGGTNRWAKNIQYF
J gene: TRBJ2-4
clone size: NA
V gene: TRBV28
D gene: NA

CDR3 DNA: TGCGCCAGCAGTGAGTCGGGAGATCGGGATACGCAGTATTTT
CDR3 protein: CASSESGDRDTQYF
J gene: TRBJ2-3
clone size: few
V gene: TRBV10-1
D gene: NA

CDR3 DNA: TGTGCCAGCAGGGGGACTGGCTCCTACAATGAGCAGTTCTTC
CDR3 protein: CASRGTGSYNEQFF
J gene: TRBJ2-1
clone size: NA
V gene: TRBV2
D gene: NA

CDR3 DNA: TGTGCCAGCAGTCGACCTAAACGGATACAGGTTGAAGGTGGCTACACCTTC
CDR3 protein: CASSRPKRIQVEGGYTF
J gene: TRBJ1-2
clone size: few
V gene: TRBV28
D gene: NA

CDR3 DNA: TGTGCCAGCAGCCGTTCCCCCGGACAAGAAGCTTTCTTT
CDR3 protein: CASSRSPGQEAFF
J gene: TRBJ1-1
clone size: NA
V gene: TRBV7-2
D gene: NA

CDR3 DNA: TGTGCCAGCTCACAAAATCAACGACAGGAATTGAACACTGAAGCTTTCTTT
CDR3 protein: CASSQNQRQELNTEAFF
J gene: TRBJ1-1
clone size: NA
V gene: TRBV18
D gene: NA

CDR3 DNA: TGTGCCAGCAGCCAAGGGGGTCTACCCCTCCACTTT
CDR3 protein: CASSQGGLPLHF
J gene: TRBJ1-6
clone size: NA
V gene: TRBV4-2
D gene: NA

CDR3 DNA: TGTGCCAGCAGCCTCAGGGGGACAGGGGGCTTTAGAGAGACCCAGTACTTC
CDR3 protein: CASSLRGTGGFRETQYF
J gene: TRBJ2-5
clone size: NA
V gene: TRBV7-2
D gene: TRBD1

CDR3 DNA: TGCGCCAGCAGCCCCACGGGACAGGGGGCGGTCAATGAGCAGTTCTTC
CDR3 protein: CASSPTGQGAVNEQFF
J gene: TRBJ2-1
clone size: once
V gene: TRBV5-1
D gene: TRBD1

CDR3 DNA: TGTGCCAGCACCATGGGGAGCGGGAGCATCCCCTACGAGCAGTACTTC
CDR3 protein: CASTMGSGSIPYEQYF
J gene: TRBJ2-7
clone size: NA
V gene: TRBV28
D gene: TRBD2

CDR3 DNA: TGTGCCAGCAGCGTCCAAGATACGCAGTATTTT
CDR3 protein: CASSVQDTQYF
J gene: TRBJ2-3
clone size: NA
V gene: TRBV2
D gene: NA

CDR3 DNA: TGTGCCAGCAGTCTTCCCTCGGGACAGGGAAATGGCTACACCTTC
CDR3 protein: CASSLPSGQGNGYTF
J gene: TRBJ1-2
clone size: NA
V gene: TRBV28
D gene: TRBD1

CDR3 DNA: TGTGCCAGCAGCTTAGATGGGAGATACAATGAGCAGTTCTTC
CDR3 protein: CASSLDGRYNEQFF
J gene: TRBJ2-1
clone size: once
V gene: TRBV7-7
D gene: NA

CDR3 DNA: TGTGCCAGCAGTGGAGGGTGGTCGACTATAAACAATGAGCAGTTCTTC
CDR3 protein: CASSGGWSTINNEQFF
J gene: TRBJ2-1
clone size: NA
V gene: TRBV28
D gene: NA

CDR3 DNA: TGTGCCAGCAGGACTGGGTCGAACACCGGGGAGCTGTTTTTT
CDR3 protein: CASRTGSNTGELFF
J gene: TRBJ2-2
clone size: once
V gene: TRBV6-4
D gene: NA

CDR3 DNA: TGTGCCATCAGCGAGGGGGAGACCCAGTACTTC
CDR3 protein: CAISEGETQYF
J gene: TRBJ2-5
clone size: NA
V gene: TRBV10-3
D gene: NA

CDR3 DNA: TGTGCCAGCAGCTTGGACGACAGGGACACTGAAGCTTTCTTT
CDR3 protein: CASSLDDRDTEAFF
J gene: TRBJ1-1
clone size: few
V gene: TRBV5-8
D gene: TRBD1

CDR3 DNA: TGTGCTAGTGGTTGGGGGACAGAACAAGAGACCCAGTACTTC
CDR3 protein: CASGWGTEQETQYF
J gene: TRBJ2-5
clone size: few
V gene: TRBV12-5
D gene: TRBD1

CDR3 DNA: TGTGCCAGCAGATTTAGACTAGGGGGCTACGAGCAGTACTTC
CDR3 protein: CASRFRLGGYEQYF
J gene: TRBJ2-7
clone size: NA
V gene: TRBV6-5
D gene: NA

CDR3 DNA: TGTGCCAGCAGCCCTCCGAAGGGCGGTGCCGGGGAGCTGTTTTTT
CDR3 protein: CASSPPKGGAGELFF
J gene: TRBJ2-2
clone size: NA
V gene: TRBV7-9
D gene: NA

CDR3 DNA: TGTGCCAGTAGTGACCTATCAGGACAGCGAGCGCCTCTAGCCAAAAACATTCAGTACTTC
CDR3 protein: CASSDLSGQRAPLAKNIQYF
J gene: TRBJ2-4
clone size: NA
V gene: TRBV19
D gene: NA

CDR3 DNA: TGCAGCGTCTCCGGGGATGGAAACACCATATATTTT
CDR3 protein: CSVSGDGNTIYF
J gene: TRBJ1-3
clone size: once
V gene: TRBV29-1
D gene: NA

CDR3 DNA: TGCAGTGCTAAACTCGGCAGTGGCTACACCTTC
CDR3 protein: CSAKLGSGYTF
J gene: TRBJ1-2
clone size: many
V gene: TRBV20-1
D gene: NA

CDR3 DNA: TGTGCCAGCAGCGCGGACTTCCTTTCCTACGAGCAGTACTTC
CDR3 protein: CASSADFLSYEQYF
J gene: TRBJ2-7
clone size: NA
V gene: TRBV9
D gene: NA

CDR3 DNA: TGTGCCATCAGCTTATTTCGCAAGAGTACAGGGTCCCGGGAGACCCAGTACTTC
CDR3 protein: CAISLFRKSTGSRETQYF
J gene: TRBJ2-5
clone size: NA
V gene: TRBV7-2
D gene: NA

CDR3 DNA: TGTGCCAGCAGTTCCAGAACGCAGGGGGCGTATTACAATCAGCCCCAGCATTTT
CDR3 protein: CASSSRTQGAYYNQPQHF
J gene: TRBJ1-5
clone size: NA
V gene: TRBV28
D gene: TRBD1